This T cell receptor beta chain was captured by sequencing in a study of response to subunit inactivated influenza vaccine. Study results and limitations: Authors suggested each seasonal flu vaccination may recruit only limited numbers of new T cells.

In its sample, this clonotype was seen a few times. Its target is unknown. There are 15 residues in the CDR3. V was cut by 4 bases and J by 0 bases, with 13 bases left in between. Germline V gene sequence: CDR1 SGHKS, CDR2 YYEKEE (reference sequence). Each CDR3 protein gets one entry after TCRdb re-called the RT-PCR reads with MiXCR. The sample yields more than 250,000 distinct CDR3 sequences, roughly 22% seen once. The J gene is TRBJ1-1, the V gene TRBV5-5; perhaps TRBD1 as D (5 bases). This clonotype was sampled from a man aged 50-75 years who received an inactivated influenza vaccine. Source: PBMCs from blood, taken approximately 20 months after vaccination. Here the CDR3 DNA reads TGTGCCAGCAGCCCGGGACGCCCTATGAACACTGAAGCTTTCTTT. Amino acids: CASSPGRPMNTEAFF.